This paragraph reports one TCR beta chain. Antigen unknown. A single record per CDR3 protein comes from TCRdb applying MiXCR to the reads. Of about 360,000 distinct CDR3 sequences listed, approximately 30% are singletons. The sample belongs to a study of T cell repertoires in cytomegalovirus infection. Across the whole study: Public TCR beta signature analysis indicated the presence of both CMV infection and matching HLA type.

Germline trimming cut 5 bases from V and 5 bases from J; bases unmatched to any gene: 14. In germline, CDR1 is MNHNY, CDR2 SVGAGI (reference sequence). The CDR3 is 17 residues long. General study points: The study found HLA-C-restricted CMV-specific TCR beta clonotypes dominating the ex vivo response.

The TCR comes from a human donor in good health (CMV status not recorded). Some clones in this sample may be carry-over from other donors' samples. The chain links TRBV6-6 to TRBJ2-1; 8 nucleotides line up with TRBD2. The sample was cultured PBMCs, taken from culture after CMV antigen stimulation. In DNA form, the CDR3 reads TGTGCCAGCAGTGGCGGCCTGAGCGGGAGCCGCAACAATGAGCAGTTCTTC. Translated: CASSGGLSGSRNNEQFF.